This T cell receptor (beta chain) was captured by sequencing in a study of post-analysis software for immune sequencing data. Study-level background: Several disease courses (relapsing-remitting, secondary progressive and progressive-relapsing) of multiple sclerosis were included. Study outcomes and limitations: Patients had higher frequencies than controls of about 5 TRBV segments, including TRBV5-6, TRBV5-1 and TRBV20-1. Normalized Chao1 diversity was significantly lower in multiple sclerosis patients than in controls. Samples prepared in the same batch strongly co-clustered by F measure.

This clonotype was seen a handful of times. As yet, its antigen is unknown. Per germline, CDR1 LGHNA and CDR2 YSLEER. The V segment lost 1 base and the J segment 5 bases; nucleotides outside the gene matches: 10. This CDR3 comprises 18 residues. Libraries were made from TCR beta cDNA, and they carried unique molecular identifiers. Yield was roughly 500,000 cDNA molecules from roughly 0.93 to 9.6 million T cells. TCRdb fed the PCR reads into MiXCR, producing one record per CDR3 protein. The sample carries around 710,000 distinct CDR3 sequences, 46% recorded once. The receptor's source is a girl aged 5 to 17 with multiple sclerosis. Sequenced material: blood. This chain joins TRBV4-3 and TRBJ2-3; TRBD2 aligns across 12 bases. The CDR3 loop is CASSQVRGLAGGGDTQYF. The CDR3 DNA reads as TGCGCCAGCAGCCAAGTACGAGGCCTAGCGGGAGGGGGAGATACGCAGTATTTT.